This entry concerns a single T cell receptor (beta chain). What it binds is not known. The sample comes from a study of cytomegalovirus exposure and HLA in healthy donors. Study in general: A prior study identified 110 million or so unique TCR beta sequences from about 200 million T cells. Overall study results and limits: In a later analysis, a missense DCLRE1C variant was linked to TCR beta V- and J-gene trimming. Cytomegalovirus-associated TCR beta chains were listed, numbering 164. A later analysis associated 15,000 or so TCR beta sequences with HLA alleles at a 0.05 false discovery rate.

The PCR contained 60 Vbeta and 13 Jbeta primers. Generated by immunoSEQ multiplex PCR, the TCRdb table keeps only in-frame clones and is missing some. The data show some 150,000 clones, over 60% seen once. Germline loops: CDR1 SGHAT, CDR2 FQNNGV. The V and J ends lost 5 bases and 8 bases, in that order; junction bases with no gene match: 7. The CDR3 is 14 amino acids. This TCR derives from a woman aged 25 to 39 in good health and CMV-seronegative. The sequenced sample was PBMCs. This chain connects TRBV11-2 to TRBJ1-4; 8 positions match TRBD1. For the CDR3, the DNA is TGTGCCAGCAGCGCACACAGGGGGAACGAAAAACTGTTTTTT. It is translated as CASSAHRGNEKLFF.